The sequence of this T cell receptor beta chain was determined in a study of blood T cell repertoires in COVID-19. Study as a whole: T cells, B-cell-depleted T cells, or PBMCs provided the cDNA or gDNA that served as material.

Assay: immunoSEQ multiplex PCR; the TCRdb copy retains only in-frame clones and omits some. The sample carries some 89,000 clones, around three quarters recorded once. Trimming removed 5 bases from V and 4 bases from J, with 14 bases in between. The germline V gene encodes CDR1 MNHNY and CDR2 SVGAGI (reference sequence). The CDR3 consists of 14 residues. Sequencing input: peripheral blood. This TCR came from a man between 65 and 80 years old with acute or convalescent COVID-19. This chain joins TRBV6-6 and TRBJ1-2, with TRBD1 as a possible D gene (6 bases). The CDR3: CASSLRGQIYGYTF. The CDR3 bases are TGTGCCAGCAGTCTACGCGGACAGATCTATGGCTACACCTTC.